This T cell receptor (beta chain) was retrieved from a study of T cell changes during pregnancy in multiple sclerosis. Trimming pared 0 bases from V and 4 bases from J, leaving 13 bases between. This CDR3 spans 15 amino acids. Germline V lookup: CDR1 MNHEY, CDR2 SVGAGI. Here immunoSEQ multiplex PCR was the method, and the copy in TCRdb shows in-frame clones only, minus some. The profile shows around 130,000 clones, roughly 95% of them singletons. This receptor was obtained from a female donor with multiple sclerosis, enrolled in a pregnancy study. The rearrangement joins TRBV6-5 to TRBJ2-7; D is uncertain. The material sequenced was peripheral blood, taken after pregnancy. The CDR3 loop is CASSYSILSRYEQYF. The CDR3, as DNA: TGTGCCAGCAGTTACTCGATTTTGTCGAGGTACGAGCAGTACTTC.